The present entry profiles one TCR beta chain with its context. Its antigen is unknown. The identical CDR3 is also encoded by other nucleotide sequences in the sample. Germline V gene data show CDR1 as SGHRS and CDR2 as YFSETQ. There are 14 residues in the CDR3. V was trimmed by 5 bases and J by 2 bases, leaving 12 bases between them. The sample is drawn from a study of cytomegalovirus exposure and HLA in healthy donors. Vbeta (60) and Jbeta (13) primers were used in the PCR. Sequenced by immunoSEQ multiplex PCR; TCRdb stores in-frame clones only, minus some. Among about 99,000 clones listed, 76% were seen once. Notes on the study in general: In a later analysis, most CMV-associated TCR beta chains appeared HLA-restricted. A later analysis by the authors found several of the most significant clusters apparently linked to common viral pathogens.

The source is a woman between 18 and 29 years old in good health and CMV-seropositive. Sample: PBMCs. The rearrangement links TRBV5-1 to TRBJ2-3; D may be TRBD2 (6 bases). The CDR3 here is CASSPGTSTDTQYF. In nucleotides, the CDR3 is TGCGCCAGCAGTCCCGGGACTTCCACAGATACGCAGTATTTT. The variable domain in full, with the rest retrieved from reference TRBV5-1 and TRBJ2-3, is KAGVTQTPRYLIKTRGQQVTLSCSPISGHRSVSWYQQTPGQGLQFLFEYFSETQRNKGNFPGRFSGRQFSNSRSEMNVSTLELGDSALYLCASSPGTSTDTQYFGPGTRLTVL.